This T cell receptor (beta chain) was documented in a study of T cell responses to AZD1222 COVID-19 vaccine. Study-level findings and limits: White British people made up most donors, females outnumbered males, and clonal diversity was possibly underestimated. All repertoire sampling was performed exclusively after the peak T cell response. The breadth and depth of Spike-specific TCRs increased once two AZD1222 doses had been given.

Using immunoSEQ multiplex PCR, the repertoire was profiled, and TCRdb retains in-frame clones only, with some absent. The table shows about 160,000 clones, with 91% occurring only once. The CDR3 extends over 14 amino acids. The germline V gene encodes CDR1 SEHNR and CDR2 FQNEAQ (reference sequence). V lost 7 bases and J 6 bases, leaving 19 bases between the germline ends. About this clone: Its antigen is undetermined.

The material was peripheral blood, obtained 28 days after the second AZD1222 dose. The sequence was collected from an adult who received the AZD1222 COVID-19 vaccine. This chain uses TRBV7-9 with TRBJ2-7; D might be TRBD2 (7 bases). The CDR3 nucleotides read TGTGCCAGCACTTCGGGGGGCGCCCCCTCCGAGCAGTACTTC. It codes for CASTSGGAPSEQYF.